These 21 T cell receptor beta chains were all obtained from the same sample, sequenced in a study of Tregs in tolerant kidney transplant recipients (dated by TCRdb to about 2019). Receptor libraries were prepared by the immunoSEQ multiplex PCR assay. What TCRdb holds here is the immuneACCESS table cut down to in-frame rearrangements. Part of the clones is not present; checked against another copy, under half of the missing clones reflect an unresolved V gene, and the others are unexplained. This sample is represented by under 95,000 clones; around 93% of them were singletons. The ten largest clones take up approximately 0.3% of the sample. The time point label, read with the paper, signifies: blood sample drawn before combined kidney and bone marrow transplant. Here the sequenced sample was Tregs from blood, taken before the transplant. These receptors were taken from a human donor who received a combined kidney and bone marrow transplant.

The gene calls are TRBV9 and TRBJ2-3; 7 nucleotides line up with TRBD2. The CDR3 is 14 amino acids. Germline trimming cut 4 bases from V and 6 bases from J; bases unmatched to any gene: 8. Germline V CDR1 and CDR2: SGDLS, YYNGEE. CDR3 coding DNA: TGTGCCAGCAGCTCCCCGTTGGGGGGGGATACGCAGTATTTT. It translates to CASSSPLGGDTQYF.

This chain links TRBV5-8 with TRBJ2-1; the match to TRBD2 covers 9 bases. Germline CDR1 reads SGHTS; CDR2 reads YDEGEE. CDR3 length: 13 amino acids. V was clipped by 2 bases and J by 15 bases; unmatched bases: 9. The chain's CDR3 is CASSFLLAGHGFF. CDR3 nucleotide sequence: TGTGCCAGCAGCTTCCTACTAGCGGGTCACGGGTTCTTC.

The chain employs TRBV11-3 and TRBJ2-7; 10 nucleotides match TRBD1. The V gene end was trimmed by 7 bases and the J gene end by 3 bases; junction bases not matched to a gene: 3. Germline CDR1 SGHNT, CDR2 YENEEA. The length of the CDR3 is 13 residues. CDR3 bases: TGTGCCAGCACCGGACAGGGGGGCTACGAGCAGTACTTC. It yields the protein CASTGQGGYEQYF.

This rearrangement joins TRBV6-1 to TRBJ1-5; TRBD1 is a possible D gene (5 bases). CDR3 length: 15 amino acids. V was clipped by 7 bases and J by 2 bases, with 15 bases between them. The germline CDR1 and CDR2 sequences are MNHNS and SASEGT. The CDR3 bases are TGTGCCAGCACTCGCGGGACGGCCGGCAATCAGCCCCAGCATTTT. Its translation is CASTRGTAGNQPQHF.

CDR3 in DNA: TGTGCCAGCAGTTCCTCAGGACAGACCTTCTATGGCTACACCTTC. As protein: CASSSSGQTFYGYTF. The gene calls are TRBV28 and TRBJ1-2; TRBD1 is a possible D gene (6 bases). Trimming left V 4 bases short and J 4 bases short, with 16 bases between. Germline V CDR1 and CDR2: MDHEN, SYDVKM. The CDR3 covers 15 residues.

The chain joins TRBV5-1 to TRBJ2-1; 10 bases align to TRBD2. J was trimmed by 8 bases and V by 0 bases; bases with no gene match: 2. CDR3 length: 14 residues. From germline, CDR1 is SGHRS and CDR2 YFSETQ. The CDR3 DNA sequence: TGCGCCAGCAGCTTGGCCGGGACTAGCGATGAGCAGTTCTTC. Translation: CASSLAGTSDEQFF.

The J gene is TRBJ1-1, the V gene TRBV7-8; 11 bases match TRBD1. Per germline, CDR1 SGHVS and CDR2 FQNEAQ. V shed 6 bases and J 4 bases; nucleotides not matched to a gene: 13. This CDR3 contains 17 residues. CDR3 sequence (DNA): TGTGCCAGCAGTTTTTTGGGACAGGGGGTTTCCGTCACTGAAGCTTTCTTT. This encodes CASSFLGQGVSVTEAFF.

This sequence joins TRBV7-3 and TRBJ2-1; a possible D gene is TRBD2 (6 bases). This CDR3 has 15 amino acids. V gave up 3 bases and J gave up 6 bases, with 15 bases separating them. Germline CDR1 reads SGHTA; CDR2 reads FQGTGA. The CDR3 sequence is CASSLGAGIVNEQFF. In nucleotides, the CDR3 is TGTGCCAGCAGCTTGGGTGCGGGAATTGTCAATGAGCAGTTCTTC.

The chain couples TRBV28 to TRBJ2-1, with 10 bases identical to TRBD1. The V segment lost 4 bases and the J segment 2 bases; nucleotides outside the gene matches: 8. CDR3 length: 17 amino acids. Germline values: CDR1 MDHEN, CDR2 SYDVKM. CDR3 sequence: CASSSLVGTGAYNEQFF. Here the CDR3 DNA reads TGTGCCAGCAGTTCCTTGGTCGGGACAGGGGCCTACAATGAGCAGTTCTTC.

CDR3 DNA: TGTGCCAGCAGCCTATCCCCTAGCGGGGACACCGGGGAGCTGTTTTTT. It is translated as CASSLSPSGDTGELFF. J is TRBJ2-2 and V is TRBV4-2; 9 positions agree with TRBD2. V dropped 4 bases and J dropped 3; count of bases not matched to a gene: 6. The CDR3 totals 16 residues. Per germline, CDR1 LGHNA and CDR2 YNFKEQ.

This chain connects TRBV9 to TRBJ1-4; D gene ambiguous. Trimming removed 0 bases at V and 8 bases at J, with 11 bases between. CDR3 length equals 14 residues. Germline V gives CDR1 SGDLS, CDR2 YYNGEE. CDR3 protein: CASSVGGKAEKLFF. The CDR3 bases are TGTGCCAGCAGCGTAGGGGGAAAGGCGGAAAAACTGTTTTTT.

In this sample, this clone turned up once. This chain links TRBV5-4 with TRBJ1-1; 9 positions agree with TRBD1. V was clipped by 4 bases and J by 2 bases; unmatched bases: 3. Germline-derived CDR1 and CDR2 are SGHNT and YYREEE (reference sequence). The CDR3 contains 14 residues. In DNA, the CDR3 is TGTGCCAGCAGCCGGGACAGGGCAAACACTGAAGCTTTCTTT. Protein: CASSRDRANTEAFF.

In this sample, this clone turned up once. The chain combines TRBV6-6 with TRBJ2-7, with D possibly being TRBD1 (5 bases). Per the germline V gene, CDR1 is MNHNY and CDR2 is SVGAGI (reference sequence). The CDR3 has 14 amino acids. The ends were cut back, 2 bases at V and 1 base at J, with 9 bases in the middle. CDR3 in amino acids: CASSYTGSSYEQYF. As DNA, the CDR3 is TGTGCCAGCAGTTACACAGGATCTTCCTACGAGCAGTACTTC.

J is TRBJ2-7 and V is TRBV28, with D possibly being TRBD1 or TRBD2 (6 bases each). V shed 5 bases and J shed 3 bases, with 20 bases lying between them. The CDR3 covers 16 residues. Germline V lookup: CDR1 MDHEN, CDR2 SYDVKM. The CDR3 sequence: CASSPSLGGKDYEQYF. CDR3 DNA sequence: TGTGCCAGCAGTCCGTCACTGGGGGGCAAGGACTACGAGCAGTACTTC.

V and J are TRBV2 and TRBJ1-1; D gene uncertain. The V end lost 7 bases, the J end lost 6 bases, and 24 bases lay between the germline ends. CDR1 is SNHLY, CDR2 FYNNEI, per germline. The CDR3 length is 16 residues. CDR3 nucleotides: TGTGCCAGCATCCCCGTAGGTATAGCCGAAAGGGCTGAAGCTTTCTTT. It codes for CASIPVGIAERAEAFF.

The chain joins TRBV10-3 to TRBJ2-2; unclear D gene. Trimming shortened V by 10 bases and J by 8 bases, and 20 bases separated the two germline ends. From germline, CDR1 is ENHRY and CDR2 SYGVKD. The CDR3 is made up of 14 amino acids. The CDR3, as DNA: TGTGCCACCAGCCCGGCAGGTCCTCCGGGGGAGCTGTTTTTT. This translates into CATSPAGPPGELFF.

V and J are TRBV19 and TRBJ2-4; 7 bases match TRBD1. From germline, CDR1 is LNHDA and CDR2 SQIVND (reference sequence). CDR3 length equals 15 residues. With V trimmed by 4 bases and J by 6 bases, 9 bases remained unmatched. CDR3: CASSNPDREGNIQYF. The CDR3 DNA reads TGTGCCAGTAGTAATCCCGACAGGGAAGGAAACATTCAGTACTTC.

The rearrangement links TRBV11-1 to TRBJ2-7; TRBD1 is a possible D gene (7 bases). Germline lookup yields CDR1 SGHAT and CDR2 FQDESV (reference sequence). V was cut by 1 base and J by 3 bases, with 13 bases left in between. This CDR3 region has 15 residues. The CDR3 DNA reads as TGTGCCAGCAGCTTAGAGGCAGGGGGGAACTACGAGCAGTACTTC. Protein: CASSLEAGGNYEQYF.

This chain joins TRBV6-1 and TRBJ2-5; D is possibly TRBD1 (6 bases). The CDR3 runs to 15 residues. CDR1 and CDR2 (germline): MNHNS, SASEGT. V lost 1 base to trimming and J lost 1 base, with 10 bases between them. CDR3 loop: CASSEEGTIQETQYF. The CDR3 region has the DNA TGTGCCAGCAGTGAAGAAGGGACAATCCAAGAGACCCAGTACTTC.

The V gene is TRBV18, the J gene TRBJ2-2; TRBD2 matches at 9 bases. Per the germline V gene, CDR1 is KGHSH and CDR2 is LQKENI. The CDR3 is made up of 16 amino acids. J was trimmed by 4 bases and V by 3 bases; bases with no gene match: 6. This chain's CDR3 is CASSPNSGRVTGELFF. As DNA, the CDR3 is TGTGCCAGCTCACCCAATAGCGGGAGAGTCACCGGGGAGCTGTTTTTT.

This clone appeared a single time. This sequence joins TRBV28 and TRBJ1-5; no reliable D call. Trimming pared 7 bases from V and 7 bases from J, leaving 20 bases between. Germline CDR1 reads MDHEN; CDR2 reads SYDVKM. The CDR3 totals 15 residues. The CDR3 loop is CASTIGGNLIQPQHF. As DNA, the CDR3 is TGTGCCAGCACTATCGGAGGAAATCTCATCCAGCCCCAGCATTTT.